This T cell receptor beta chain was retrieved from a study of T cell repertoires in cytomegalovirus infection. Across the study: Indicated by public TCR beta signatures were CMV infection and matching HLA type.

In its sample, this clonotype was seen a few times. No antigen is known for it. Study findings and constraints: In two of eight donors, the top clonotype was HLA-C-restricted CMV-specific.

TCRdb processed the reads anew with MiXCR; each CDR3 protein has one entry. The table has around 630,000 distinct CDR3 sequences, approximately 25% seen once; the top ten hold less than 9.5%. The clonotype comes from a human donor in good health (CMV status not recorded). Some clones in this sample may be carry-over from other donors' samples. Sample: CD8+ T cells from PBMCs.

The CDR3 protein is CASSLSLRVESTDTQYF. DNA of the CDR3: TGTGCCAGCAGTCTCTCCCTCAGGGTAGAAAGCACAGATACGCAGTATTTT. This rearrangement joins TRBV6-5 to TRBJ2-3, with D perhaps TRBD1 (5 bases). Deletions cut 5 bases from V and 0 bases from J, with 18 bases between. The CDR3 covers 17 residues. Germline V CDR1 and CDR2: MNHEY, SVGAGI.